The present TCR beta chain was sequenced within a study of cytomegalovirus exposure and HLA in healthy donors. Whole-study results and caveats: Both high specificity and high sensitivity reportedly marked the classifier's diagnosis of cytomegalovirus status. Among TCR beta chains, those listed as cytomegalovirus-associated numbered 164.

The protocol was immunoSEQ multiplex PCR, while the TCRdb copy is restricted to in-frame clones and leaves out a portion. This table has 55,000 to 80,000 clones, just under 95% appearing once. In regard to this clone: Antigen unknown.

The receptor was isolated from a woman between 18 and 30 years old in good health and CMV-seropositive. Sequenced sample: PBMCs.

CDR3 DNA sequence: TGTGCCAGCAGCCTAAGGACAGGGAAAAATGAAAAACTGTTTTTT. Translating it yields CASSLRTGKNEKLFF. This sequence joins TRBV5-4 and TRBJ1-4; 8 nucleotides match TRBD1. The CDR3 is 15 amino acids. The J segment lost 5 bases and the V segment lost 4 bases, leaving 7 bases of the junction unmatched. Germline CDR1 SGHNT, CDR2 YYREEE (reference sequence).